This T cell receptor (beta chain) is drawn from a study of cytomegalovirus exposure and HLA in healthy donors. Study-wide results and caveats: The study dropped some indistinguishable V segments, TRBV6-2 and TRBV6-3 among them. There were about 160 TCR beta chains listed as cytomegalovirus-associated. Upon later analysis, HLA-associated TCR beta chains proved more clonally expanded than other, equally common chains.

PCR primers comprised 60 Vbeta and 13 Jbeta primers. The protocol was immunoSEQ multiplex PCR, while the TCRdb copy is restricted to in-frame clones and leaves out a portion. This table has approximately 170,000 clones, 70% to 90% appearing once. This CDR3 has 13 residues. CDR1 and CDR2 (germline): SGHAT, FQNNGV. V was clipped by 7 bases and J by 0 bases, with 8 bases between them. As for this clone: Its specificity is unknown.

This TCR was recovered from a man aged 30 to 45 in good health and CMV-seropositive. Sequencing input: PBMCs. This chain connects TRBV11-2 to TRBJ2-3; a weak D match, TRBD2 (6 bases). CDR3 residues: CASKAGSTDTQYF. Here the CDR3 DNA reads TGTGCCAGCAAAGCGGGTAGCACAGATACGCAGTATTTT.